A single sample is the source of the 32 T cell receptor beta chains below, sequenced in a study of radiation and T cells in renal cell carcinoma. Profiled with immunoSEQ multiplex PCR; TCRdb holds only in-frame clones, not every one. The data show about 9,600 clones, roughly 60% seen once. Treatment described: 15 Gy SBRT to primary tumor, nephrectomy 4 weeks later. Sequencing was performed on tumor tissue, taken from a patient whose treatment included radiotherapy and nephrectomy. The receptors come from a woman aged 45-65 years with renal cell carcinoma.

The J gene is TRBJ2-3, the V gene TRBV27, with D tentatively TRBD2 (6 bases). The CDR3 runs 15 residues. The V end was cut by 3 bases, the J end by 1 base, with 11 bases between. Germline values: CDR1 MNHEY, CDR2 SMNVEV (reference sequence). The CDR3 DNA follows: TGTGCCAGCAGTTTGGAGGGTTCGCGCACAGATACGCAGTATTTT. Translation: CASSLEGSRTDTQYF.

V gene TRBV15 combines with J gene TRBJ2-5; D is possibly TRBD1 or TRBD2 (5 bases each). V lost 0 bases and J lost 2, with 16 bases in between. The germline V gene encodes CDR1 LNHNV and CDR2 YYDKDF (reference sequence). This CDR3 comprises 17 residues. The CDR3 DNA sequence: TGTGCCACCAGCAGAGATCAGACAGTCCGGGGACAAGAGACCCAGTACTTC. Translating it yields CATSRDQTVRGQETQYF. Full variable domain (rest looked up from reference TRBV15 and TRBJ2-5): DAMVIQNPRYQVTQFGKPVTLSCSQTLNHNVMYWYQQKSSQAPKLLFHYYDKDFNNEADTPDNFQSRRPNTSFCFLDIRSPGLGDTAMYLCATSRDQTVRGQETQYFGPGTRLLVL.

This clone was recorded once. With a far larger clone one base away, a read error is the likely cause. The V gene is TRBV4-3, the J gene TRBJ1-2, with no clear D. This CDR3 comprises 15 residues. From germline, CDR1 is LGHNA and CDR2 YSLEER. The ends were cut back, 4 bases at V and 7 bases at J, with 19 bases in the middle. The CDR3 nucleotides are TGCGCCAGCAGCCCGGTTCCCTGGTTCTTAGGTGGCTACACCTTC. Protein: CASSPVPWFLGGYTF.

This clone was picked up a small number of times. The chain is built from TRBV10-3 and TRBJ1-1; 10 nucleotides agree with TRBD1. Germline values: CDR1 ENHRY, CDR2 SYGVKD. This CDR3 spans 15 amino acids. With V trimmed by 6 bases and J by 5 bases, 9 bases remained unmatched. Here the CDR3 DNA reads TGTGCCATCAGCACTCCGGGACAGGGGACAACTGAAGCTTTCTTT. The encoded protein is CAISTPGQGTTEAFF.

The chain combines TRBV7-2 with TRBJ2-3, with D tentatively TRBD2 (6 bases). V shed 2 bases and J shed 0 bases, with 12 bases lying between them. The CDR3 length is 16 residues. Per germline, CDR1 SGHTA and CDR2 FQGNSA. The CDR3, as DNA: TGTGCCAGCAGCTTAAATGGCGGGGCCAGCACAGATACGCAGTATTTT. Protein product: CASSLNGGASTDTQYF.

This chain links TRBV7-2 with TRBJ2-1, with D tentatively TRBD2 (6 bases). CDR1 is SGHTA and CDR2 is FQGNSA in the germline V gene. V was clipped by 3 bases and J by 7 bases, with 10 bases between them. This CDR3 has 13 residues. The CDR3, as DNA: TGTGCCAGCAGCTTGGGACTTATAAATGAGCAGTTCTTC. This encodes CASSLGLINEQFF.

The chain is built from TRBV18 and TRBJ1-5, with 7 positions matching TRBD1. The germline V gene encodes CDR1 KGHSH and CDR2 LQKENI. This CDR3 contains 15 residues. The trim removed 2 bases at V and 3 bases at J, leaving 4 bases unmatched. This chain's CDR3 is CASSPGGGNNQPQHF. CDR3 bases: TGTGCCAGCTCACCAGGAGGGGGCAACAATCAGCCCCAGCATTTT.

This clone was detected only a few times. The V gene is TRBV30, the J gene TRBJ1-1, with TRBD1 as a possible D gene (5 bases). Germline V CDR1 and CDR2: GTSNPN, SVGIG (reference sequence). The CDR3 consists of 11 residues. The V end lost 8 bases, the J end lost 5 bases, and 12 bases lay between the germline ends. The CDR3 loop is CAGLRTTEAFF. DNA for the CDR3: TGTGCCGGACTTCGGACAACTGAAGCTTTCTTT. Full variable domain (rest looked up from reference TRBV30 and TRBJ1-1): SQTIHQWPATLVQPVGSPLSLECTVEGTSNPNLYWYRQAAGRGLQLLFYSVGIGQISSEVPQNLSASRPQDRQFILSSKKLLLSDSGFYLCAGLRTTEAFFGQGTRLTVV.

The chain carries TRBV6-5 and TRBJ2-5, with 9 bases lining up with TRBD1. The tail of the sequence fits TRBJ2-7 better, so the J call may be wrong. The CDR3 extends over 13 amino acids. Germline V gene data show CDR1 as MNHEY and CDR2 as SVGAGI. The CDR3 here is CASSSGQGNEQYF. The DNA of the CDR3 is TGTGCCAGCAGTTCGGGACAGGGCAACGAGCAGTACTTC.

This clone has more than one count but fewer than ten. The chain carries TRBV28 and TRBJ2-2, with unresolved D. Germline CDR1 reads MDHEN; CDR2 reads SYDVKM. The length of the CDR3 is 16 residues. Trimming pared 7 bases from V and 2 bases from J, leaving 17 bases between. CDR3 protein: CASTSWGKDNTGELFF. The CDR3 coding sequence is TGTGCCAGCACCTCTTGGGGAAAGGATAACACCGGGGAGCTGTTTTTT.

This clone showed up just a few times. This chain joins TRBV18 and TRBJ1-6; D gene ambiguous. V lost 1 base and J lost 6, with 10 bases in between. The CDR3 spans 15 residues. CDR1 and CDR2 from the germline V gene are KGHSH and LQKENI. In DNA, the CDR3 is TGTGCCAGCTCACCACGGGCAGAGATTAATTCACCCCTCCACTTT. Protein sequence: CASSPRAEINSPLHF.

This clone was seen a handful of times. The chain joins TRBV9 to TRBJ1-2; the match to TRBD1 covers 11 bases. V was pared by 3 bases and J by 5 bases, with 3 bases of the junction left unmatched. CDR3 length equals 14 residues. The germline V gene encodes CDR1 SGDLS and CDR2 YYNGEE. The CDR3 sequence: CASSAGQGDYGYTF. CDR3 coding DNA: TGTGCCAGCAGCGCGGGACAGGGGGATTATGGCTACACCTTC.

This chain joins TRBV5-4 and TRBJ2-1; D gene uncertain. The CDR3 covers 15 residues. V was cut by 0 bases and J by 0 bases, with 7 bases left in between. CDR1 is SGHNT and CDR2 is YYREEE in the germline V gene (reference sequence). For the CDR3, the DNA is TGTGCCAGCAGCTTGGATGTAAGCTCCTACAATGAGCAGTTCTTC. This translates into CASSLDVSSYNEQFF. Supplemented by reference TRBV5-4 and TRBJ2-1, the full variable domain reads ETGVTQSPTHLIKTRGQQVTLRCSSQSGHNTVSWYQQALGQGPQFIFQYYREEENGRGNFPPRFSGLQFPNYSSELNVNALELDDSALYLCASSLDVSSYNEQFFGPGTRLTVL.

The genes are TRBV18 and TRBJ1-2; 8 bases agree with TRBD1. In germline, CDR1 is KGHSH, CDR2 LQKENI. The CDR3 covers 18 residues. With V trimmed by 3 bases and J by 7 bases, 19 bases remained unmatched. The CDR3, as DNA: TGTGCCAGCTCACCGGCCGTGATCGGACAGGGCGCTCTCTCTGGCTACACCTTC. Translation: CASSPAVIGQGALSGYTF.

This sequence joins TRBV7-8 and TRBJ2-7; TRBD2 might be the D (5 bases). The CDR3 covers 13 residues. Germline V gene data show CDR1 as SGHVS and CDR2 as FQNEAQ. Trimming took off 1 base at V and 6 bases at J, with 10 bases between the two ends. The CDR3, as DNA: TGTGCCAGCAGCTTAGGACCTGCGGGCGAGCAGTACTTC. This encodes CASSLGPAGEQYF.

The rearrangement joins TRBV4-2 to TRBJ2-6; D is ambiguous. V lost 0 bases and J 0 bases, leaving 6 bases between the germline ends. The germline V gene has CDR1 LGHNA and CDR2 YNFKEQ. This CDR3 has 16 residues. CDR3 DNA sequence: TGTGCCAGCAGCCAAGAAGGAGACTCTGGGGCCAACGTCCTGACTTTC. Translation gives CASSQEGDSGANVLTF.

This chain connects TRBV10-1 to TRBJ2-7; TRBD1 agrees at 7 bases. Trimming cost V 6 bases and J 5 bases; bases outside gene matches: 4. Germline-derived CDR1 and CDR2 are WNHNN and SYGVQD (reference sequence). This CDR3 has 12 amino acids. DNA for the CDR3: TGCGCCAGCAGCCACAGGGGAAACGAGCAGTACTTC. Its translation: CASSHRGNEQYF.

This clone has just a few counts. CDR3 DNA: TGTGCCAGCAACGGACAGGGTAGAGGCGAGCAGTACTTC. Translating it yields CASNGQGRGEQYF. The V call is TRBV27, the J call TRBJ2-7, with TRBD1 matching over 8 bases. The germline gives CDR1 MNHEY, CDR2 SMNVEV (reference sequence). V trimming: 7 bases; J trimming: 6 bases; junction bases outside the gene matches: 8. This CDR3 is 13 amino acids long.

V is TRBV7-6 and J is TRBJ2-1; a weak D match, TRBD2 (5 bases). With 1 base removed from V and 1 base from J, the gap between germline ends came to 11 bases. Germline CDR1 SGHVS, CDR2 FNYEAQ. This CDR3 spans 16 amino acids. Here the CDR3 reads CASSLEKRHSYNEQFF. CDR3 in DNA: TGTGCCAGCAGCTTAGAGAAGCGGCATTCCTACAATGAGCAGTTCTTC.

This rearrangement joins TRBV29-1 to TRBJ2-1, with 11 bases identical to TRBD1. J was trimmed by 9 bases and V by 5 bases; bases with no gene match: 6. The CDR3 spans 13 residues. Looked up from germline, CDR1 is SQVTM and CDR2 is ANQGSEA. In nucleotides, the CDR3 is TGCAGCGTTTCGGGACAGGGGGTGGGTGAGCAGTTCTTC. Translation gives CSVSGQGVGEQFF.

The V and J genes are TRBV11-2 and TRBJ2-2, with 9 bases fitting TRBD1. After removal of 5 bases from V and 1 base from J, the junction contained 2 bases not matched to a gene. The CDR3 has 15 amino acids. Germline assignment: CDR1 SGHAT and CDR2 FQNNGV. This chain's CDR3 is CASSRTGVNTGELFF. CDR3 sequence (DNA): TGTGCCAGCAGCAGGACAGGGGTGAACACCGGGGAGCTGTTTTTT.

The chain links TRBV28 to TRBJ1-5; D remains unclear. CDR3 length: 16 amino acids. The germline CDR1 and CDR2 sequences are MDHEN and SYDVKM. The V gene lost 3 bases and the J gene lost 1 base, with 13 bases spanning the gap. The CDR3 region is CASSLGQDGSNQPQHF. DNA for the CDR3: TGTGCCAGCAGTTTGGGTCAGGACGGGAGCAATCAGCCCCAGCATTTT.

CDR3 nucleotides: TGTGCCAGCAGCTTGGATATCTCAGGCAATCAGCCCCAGCATTTT. It yields the protein CASSLDISGNQPQHF. The chain uses TRBV7-2 and TRBJ1-5; D not certain. Germline V gives CDR1 SGHTA, CDR2 FQGNSA. The CDR3 runs to 15 residues. V lost 3 bases and J lost 2, with 11 bases in between.

CDR3 DNA sequence: TGCAGCATTAGCCCGGACAGTTGGAGTACTGAAGCTTTCTTT. As protein: CSISPDSWSTEAFF. V is TRBV29-1 and J is TRBJ1-1, with D tentatively TRBD1 (6 bases). Trimming shortened V by 8 bases and J by 5 bases, and 21 bases separated the two germline ends. Germline V gives CDR1 SQVTM, CDR2 ANQGSEA. The CDR3 has 14 residues.

V gene TRBV19 combines with J gene TRBJ2-1, with TRBD2 matching 11 bases. V shed 8 bases and J 10 bases; nucleotides not matched to a gene: 7. Germline values: CDR1 LNHDA, CDR2 SQIVND (reference sequence). The CDR3 spans 13 residues. The CDR3 DNA sequence: TGTGCCAGTGCTAGCGGGAGGATAGGAGAGCAGTTCTTC. This codes for CASASGRIGEQFF.

This clone appeared a few times. The V gene is TRBV11-2, the J gene TRBJ2-7, with TRBD2 as a possible D gene (6 bases). Trimming shortened V by 3 bases and J by 1 base, and 10 bases separated the two germline ends. This CDR3 contains 14 residues. From germline, CDR1 is SGHAT and CDR2 FQNNGV. CDR3 nucleotide sequence: TGTGCCAGCAGCTTGTCGCGGGAATCCTACGAGCAGTACTTC. Encoded protein: CASSLSRESYEQYF.

This chain links TRBV10-3 with TRBJ1-5, with TRBD1 matching 8 bases. Germline V gene lookup returns CDR1 ENHRY and CDR2 SYGVKD. The CDR3 has 13 amino acids. Trimming at V came to 7 bases and at J to 4 bases, leaving 3 bases not matched to a gene. CDR3 in amino acids: CAITRDRNQPQHF. In DNA, the CDR3 is TGTGCCATCACTAGGGACAGGAATCAGCCCCAGCATTTT.

This rearrangement joins TRBV30 to TRBJ2-3, with TRBD2 identical over 7 bases. The CDR3 is made up of 15 amino acids. V lost 5 bases and J lost 3; bases outside the gene matches: 11. Germline assignment: CDR1 GTSNPN and CDR2 SVGIG (reference sequence). The CDR3 reads CAWFSLGEGTDTQYF. DNA of the CDR3: TGTGCCTGGTTTTCCCTCGGGGAGGGTACAGATACGCAGTATTTT.

The CDR3 reads CASSIPGSNEQFF. The DNA for the CDR3 is TGTGCCAGCAGTATCCCCGGGAGCAATGAGCAGTTCTTC. V usage is TRBV9 and J usage is TRBJ2-1; possibly TRBD2 for D (6 bases). V dropped 5 bases and J dropped 6 bases, with 12 bases sitting between them. Looked up from germline, CDR1 is SGDLS and CDR2 is YYNGEE. This CDR3 comprises 13 residues.

The gene calls are TRBV19 and TRBJ2-7; TRBD1 matches 10 bases. Germline CDR1 LNHDA, CDR2 SQIVND (reference sequence). The CDR3 covers 15 residues. V dropped 4 bases and J dropped 2; count of bases not matched to a gene: 5. The DNA of the CDR3 is TGTGCCAGTAGTAGGGACAGGGGAAATACCTACGAGCAGTACTTC. Protein sequence: CASSRDRGNTYEQYF.

This clone appeared once. The J gene is TRBJ2-1, the V gene TRBV7-9; D gene ambiguous. Germline CDR1 SEHNR, CDR2 FQNEAQ (reference sequence). CDR3 length: 16 residues. Deletions cut 8 bases from V and 0 bases from J, with 17 bases between. CDR3 DNA: TGTGCCAGCGGCCCTGGTAGCAAAAGCTCCTACAATGAGCAGTTCTTC. This codes for CASGPGSKSSYNEQFF.

This clone appeared a few times. The chain has TRBV2 and TRBJ2-7; D is possibly TRBD2 (7 bases). Trimming pared 5 bases from V and 2 bases from J, leaving 16 bases between. This CDR3 has 15 amino acids. Germline CDR1 is SNHLY and CDR2 is FYNNEI. DNA of the CDR3: TGTGCCAGCAGTTTAGGGTCCGGGGGGCCCTACGAGCAGTACTTC. It specifies CASSLGSGGPYEQYF.